This TCR beta chain stems from a study of OX40 agonist ivuxolimab in advanced cancers. Overall study: Patients with prior anti-PD-1, anti-PD-L1 or anti-CTLA-4 therapy were eligible; 40% had some. Notes on the study in general: People who partly responded at 0.1-3.0 mg/kg had some of the least clonal expansion seen. At doses 0.1 to 3.0 mg/kg, CD4+ and CD8+ clones expanded. Expanded clones were, on average, more numerous in CD8+ T cells than in CD4+.

A word on this clone: Antigen specificity is unknown. Other DNA sequences of this sample code for an identical CDR3.

Sequencing was performed with immunoSEQ multiplex PCR; in TCRdb, only in-frame clones are kept and a portion is missing. The repertoire holds over 55,000 clones, around 82% seen once, with around 8% in the top ten. V was trimmed by 2 bases and J by 7 bases, leaving 14 bases between them. This CDR3 comprises 14 residues. Germline V gives CDR1 SEHNR, CDR2 FQNEAQ (reference sequence). This TCR was sampled from an adult with an advanced solid tumor such as melanoma, head and neck, liver or kidney cancer. This sequence joins TRBV7-9 and TRBJ1-1; D perhaps matches TRBD1 (6 bases). The sequences come from CD4+ or CD8+ T cells sorted from blood, collected in a trial of the OX40 agonist ivuxolimab. CDR3 nucleotides: TGTGCCAGCAGCTTATTGGCAGGGGATGGTGAAGCTTTCTTT. As protein: CASSLLAGDGEAFF.